The sample holds a few counts of the clone carrying this TCR beta chain. The antigen remains unidentified. PCR amplification relied on 60 Vbeta primers (plus 13 Jbeta primers). Libraries were prepared by immunoSEQ multiplex PCR; TCRdb keeps only in-frame clonotypes and omits some of them. The data show 150,000 to 200,000 clones, roughly four fifths seen once. This sample stems from a study of cytomegalovirus exposure and HLA in healthy donors. Study-wide results and caveats: CMV antigen specificity was confirmed in vitro for a few CMV-associated chains. In a later analysis, several top co-occurrence clusters appeared linked to parvovirus B19, influenza, CMV and Epstein-Barr virus.

Germline assignment: CDR1 LNHDA and CDR2 SQIVND (reference sequence). V shed 7 bases and J shed 0 bases, with 16 bases lying between them. The CDR3 consists of 15 residues. V usage is TRBV19 and J usage is TRBJ2-7; D perhaps matches TRBD2 (6 bases). Sample: PBMCs. This clonotype was obtained from a man younger than 45 in good health and CMV-seronegative. Here the CDR3 reads CASKRSGTLSYEQYF. The CDR3 coding sequence is TGTGCCAGTAAAAGATCCGGGACTCTCTCCTACGAGCAGTACTTC. Variable domain in full (rest from reference TRBV19 and TRBJ2-7): DGGITQSPKYLFRKEGQNVTLSCEQNLNHDAMYWYRQDPGQGLRLIYYSQIVNDFQKGDIAEGYSVSREKKESFPLTVTSAQKNPTAFYLCASKRSGTLSYEQYFGPGTRLTVT.